This T cell receptor (beta chain) was found in a study of T-cell memory formation after mild COVID-19. TCRdb re-called the 5' RACE reads with MiXCR, one entry per CDR3 protein. The sample carries under 700,000 distinct CDR3 sequences, about a fifth recorded once. This clonotype appeared once. The CDR3 length is 16 residues. V shed 2 bases, J shed 6 bases, and the junction held 10 bases outside the gene matches. Germline V gene sequence: CDR1 MNHNY, CDR2 SVGAGI (reference sequence). The source of this sequence is an adult woman who had mild COVID-19 (a few samples of this study predate the infection). Cell type and time point are not known. J is TRBJ2-7 and V is TRBV6-6, with 10 bases fitting TRBD2. The sequencing sample was made of PBMCs or a T cell subset sorted from them (not recorded which). The CDR3 bases are TGTGCCAGCAGTTACCCCATAGCGGGAGGTGGATTCGAGCAGTACTTC. Its protein product is CASSYPIAGGGFEQYF.